This T cell receptor (beta chain) was captured in a study of T cell changes during pregnancy in multiple sclerosis. Measured with immunoSEQ multiplex PCR; TCRdb has only the in-frame clones, and not every one. The table has tens of thousands of clones, 80% to 95% seen once. This CDR3 comprises 18 residues. Germline values: CDR1 SNHLY, CDR2 FYNNEI. Trimming stripped 6 bases from V and 4 bases from J, with 24 bases between. The sequencing here drew on peripheral blood, taken in the first trimester of pregnancy. The J gene is TRBJ2-2, the V gene TRBV2; tentative D call: TRBD1 (6 bases). This receptor was taken from a female donor with multiple sclerosis, enrolled in a pregnancy study. CDR3: CASSATDRRRTSTGELFF. The CDR3 region has the DNA TGTGCCAGCAGCGCTACCGACAGGCGCCGGACCTCCACCGGGGAGCTGTTTTTT.